The source of this T cell receptor beta chain is a study of T-cell memory formation after mild COVID-19. Background on the study: Among the donors, TCR clusters were largely specific to each donor.

Overall study findings and caveats: Nothing showed for sure that second-wave clones peaking on day 37 were SARS-CoV-2 specific. Among CD4+ contracting clones, most were CM and EM, and CD8+ ones EMRA.

TCRdb reanalysed the 5' RACE reads using MiXCR and keeps one entry per CDR3 protein. The data show 25,000 to 35,000 distinct CDR3 sequences, roughly 12% seen once. The ends were cut back, 7 bases at V and 6 bases at J, with 13 bases in the middle. This CDR3 has 11 amino acids. Germline CDR1 reads SQVTM; CDR2 reads ANQGSEA. This clonotype was seen at least ten times. Its target is unknown. The clonotype originates from an adult woman who had mild COVID-19 (a few samples of this study predate the infection). Cell type and time point are not known. The sample consisted of PBMCs or a T cell subset sorted from them (not recorded which). This chain connects TRBV29-1 to TRBJ2-7; D remains ambiguous. DNA of the CDR3: TGCAGCGCCTCACATGGGTTCGAGCAGTACTTC. Translated, it gives CSASHGFEQYF.